This T cell receptor beta chain appears in the sequencing data of a study of T cell responses to AZD1222 COVID-19 vaccine. Study-wide points: Only five or six AZD1222 recipients were seropositive at baseline. A mostly white British donor set with more females was recruited, and clonal diversity was possibly underestimated. Two AZD1222 administrations were followed by greater Spike-specific TCR breadth and depth.

Second-dose intervals near 4 or 12 weeks were combined. Comments on this clone: Its antigen remains unknown.

V dropped 3 bases and J dropped 2; count of bases not matched to a gene: 4. CDR1 is LGHNA, CDR2 YSLEER, per germline. The CDR3 contains 15 residues. Profiling relied on immunoSEQ multiplex PCR, and the TCRdb table lists in-frame clones only, not all of them. The table shows around 140,000 clones, with roughly 87% occurring only once. The clonotype comes from an adult who received the AZD1222 COVID-19 vaccine. The genes are TRBV4-3 and TRBJ2-7, with 10 positions matching TRBD1. This specimen was peripheral blood, taken 28 days after the second AZD1222 dose. The CDR3 here is CASSQRDRGTYEQYF. CDR3 coding DNA: TGCGCCAGCAGCCAGCGGGACAGGGGAACCTACGAGCAGTACTTC.